These 9 T cell receptor beta chains were sequenced from one sample in a study of blood T cell repertoires in COVID-19. Using immunoSEQ multiplex PCR, the repertoire was profiled, and TCRdb retains in-frame clones only, with some absent. There are 300,000 to 400,000 clones in the sample; roughly 87% occur only once, and roughly 1% lies in the top ten. Sequencing was carried out using PBMCs or T cells enriched from blood (not recorded which). The receptors originated from a woman aged 30 to 39 who had recovered from COVID-19.

The chain recombines TRBV6-1 with TRBJ1-6, with 7 bases aligning to TRBD1. J lost 7 bases, V lost 1 base, and 4 bases had no gene match. Germline CDR1 reads MNHNS; CDR2 reads SASEGT. This CDR3 has 15 residues. CDR3 loop: CASSEDRGNNSPLHF. CDR3 nucleotides: TGTGCCAGCAGTGAAGACAGGGGTAACAATTCACCCCTCCACTTT.

The V call is TRBV18, the J call TRBJ1-1; D is uncertain. CDR1 and CDR2 from the germline V gene are KGHSH and LQKENI. The CDR3 is made up of 14 amino acids. V lost 8 bases, J lost 2 bases, and 15 bases lay in between. The CDR3: CASTYGRENTEAFF. CDR3 bases: TGTGCCAGCACCTACGGACGGGAAAACACTGAAGCTTTCTTT.

V and J are TRBV7-2 and TRBJ1-2, with 7 bases fitting TRBD1. The CDR3 is 14 residues long. Unmatched junction bases numbered 7, after V lost 5 bases and J lost 4 bases. In germline, CDR1 is SGHTA, CDR2 FQGNSA. The CDR3 here is CASSLTGQLYGYTF. The DNA for the CDR3 is TGTGCCAGCAGCCTCACGGGACAGCTCTATGGCTACACCTTC.

V gene TRBV7-8 combines with J gene TRBJ2-2; D call uncertain. V dropped 5 bases and J dropped 0 bases, with 13 bases sitting between them. Germline V CDR1 and CDR2: SGHVS, FQNEAQ. This CDR3 contains 16 residues. CDR3 protein: CASSMLAVPNTGELFF. CDR3 DNA sequence: TGTGCCAGCAGCATGCTCGCGGTACCGAACACCGGGGAGCTGTTTTTT.

The V gene is TRBV5-1, the J gene TRBJ2-5, with 9 positions matching TRBD2. In germline, CDR1 is SGHRS, CDR2 YFSETQ. Trimming cost V 1 base and J 5 bases; bases outside gene matches: 3. This CDR3 has 14 amino acids. The CDR3 sequence: CASSLSGGRETQYF. In nucleotides, the CDR3 is TGCGCCAGCAGCTTGAGCGGGGGGCGGGAGACCCAGTACTTC.

This chain connects TRBV7-5 to TRBJ1-4; no DNA check was done on the table's D call, TRBD1. TRBV7-5 is a documented pseudogene. This CDR3 contains 16 residues. The CDR3 DNA is TGTGTCAGAAGCTTAGTCCAAGGACAGGGGGATGAAAAACTGTTTTTT. As protein: CVRSLVQGQGDEKLFF.

J is TRBJ1-1 and V is TRBV28; tentative D call: TRBD1 (5 bases). The germline gives CDR1 MDHEN, CDR2 SYDVKM. CDR3 length equals 14 residues. The V end was cut by 5 bases, the J end by 4 bases, with 14 bases between. The CDR3 bases are TGTGCCAGCAGTAGCCGGACACCGTTCACTGAAGCTTTCTTT. Translating gives CASSSRTPFTEAFF.

The sample holds a few counts of this clone. This chain links TRBV28 with TRBJ2-3; D is unclear. Germline V gives CDR1 MDHEN, CDR2 SYDVKM. The length of the CDR3 is 15 residues. Trimming took off 6 bases at V and 2 bases at J, with 15 bases between the two ends. Written as DNA, the CDR3 is TGTGCCAGCAGCCCGCTTGGGCGAGACACAGATACGCAGTATTTT. Its translation is CASSPLGRDTDTQYF.

The chain recombines TRBV11-2 with TRBJ1-1, with TRBD1 identical over 7 bases. V gave up 1 base and J gave up 1 base; unmatched junction bases: 6. The germline gives CDR1 SGHAT, CDR2 FQNNGV. CDR3 length equals 16 residues. Written as DNA, the CDR3 is TGTGCCAGCAGCTTAGCTACAGGGGTGGGGAACACTGAAGCTTTCTTT. Translated, it gives CASSLATGVGNTEAFF.